Listed below are T cell receptor beta chains from one sample, sequenced in a study of T-cell memory formation after mild COVID-19. TCRdb reprocessed the 5' RACE reads with MiXCR, giving one entry per CDR3 protein. The data hold 110,000 to 150,000 distinct CDR3 sequences, with 25% observed a single time. Sequencing input: PBMCs or a T cell subset sorted from them (not recorded which). The receptors shown here come from an adult woman who had mild COVID-19 (a few samples of this study predate the infection). Cell type and time point are not known. Both conserved end residues are part of each CDR3. A D gene is named only where the DNA matches it firmly. A row's size may be missing; if present it is once, few, many or a size class.

CDR3 DNA	CDR3 protein	clone size	V gene	D gene	J gene
TGCGCCAGCAGCCAACGGACAGGCGACAATGAGCAGTTCTTC	CASSQRTGDNEQFF	-	TRBV4-1	TRBD1	TRBJ2-1
TGTGCCAGCAGCTTATGGTTTGGCGGAAACTACAATGAGCAGTTCTTC	CASSLWFGGNYNEQFF	-	TRBV7-9	-	TRBJ2-1
TGTGCCAGCAGCTTGGGGACTAGCGGTACGGCGGATACGCAGTATTTT	CASSLGTSGTADTQYF	-	TRBV5-4	TRBD2	TRBJ2-3
TGTGCCAGCAGCCAAGAGGGGGGGTCACGCACAGATACGCAGTATTTT	CASSQEGGSRTDTQYF	once	TRBV4-2	TRBD2	TRBJ2-3
TGCAGCGTTGTTGGTGGGAGCCCCTACGAGCAGTACTTC	CSVVGGSPYEQYF	few	TRBV29-1	-	TRBJ2-7
TGTGCCAGCAGAAAGCGGCTTTCTAGCTCCTACGAGCAGTACTTC	CASRKRLSSSYEQYF	-	TRBV6-2/TRBV6-3	-	TRBJ2-7
TGTGCCATCAGTAACCGGGACAGGGGAACAGATACGCAGTATTTT	CAISNRDRGTDTQYF	few	TRBV10-3	TRBD1	TRBJ2-3
TGTGCCAGCAGCTTTTCGACAGGGGCTAGTGGCTACACCTTC	CASSFSTGASGYTF	few	TRBV7-9	TRBD1	TRBJ1-2
TGTGCCAGCAGCGTAGGTGGGACCAATGGCTACACCTTC	CASSVGGTNGYTF	-	TRBV9	-	TRBJ1-2
TGTGCCAGCAGTTGGGGCGGGGTTCCGGTGAACACTGAAGCTTTCTTT	CASSWGGVPVNTEAFF	few	TRBV14	-	TRBJ1-1
TGTGCCAGCACGGAGTTCTTGAACACTGAAGCTTTCTTT	CASTEFLNTEAFF	-	TRBV6-1	-	TRBJ1-1
TGTGCCAGCAGTGCAGGGGGTAGGGGCTACACCTTC	CASSAGGRGYTF	-	TRBV27	TRBD1	TRBJ1-2
TGTGCCAGCAGCCCGAAGGGAGTTAATCAGCCCCAGCATTTT	CASSPKGVNQPQHF	-	TRBV5-5	-	TRBJ1-5
TGCAGCGTTGAATTGGGGGGCACTGAAGCTTTCTTT	CSVELGGTEAFF	few	TRBV29-1	-	TRBJ1-1
TGTGCCAGCAGCTCCTTCCCGGGGAAAACCTACGAGCAGTACTTC	CASSSFPGKTYEQYF	few	TRBV7-2	-	TRBJ2-7
TGTGCCAGCAGATTAAGGTTGGTCAGCTCCTACGAGCAGTACTTC	CASRLRLVSSYEQYF	-	TRBV27	-	TRBJ2-7
TGTGCCAGCAGCTTAACAGGGGGCGCGTTCAATGAGCAGTTCTTC	CASSLTGGAFNEQFF	many	TRBV7-3	TRBD1	TRBJ2-1
TGTGCCAGCAGTGAACCGAGCGGGAGCTCCTACAATGAGCAGTTCTTC	CASSEPSGSSYNEQFF	-	TRBV6-1	TRBD2	TRBJ2-1
TGTGCCATCAGTGAGTCTTATGTACTAGCGGGGATGCTCTACGAGCAGTACTTC	CAISESYVLAGMLYEQYF	-	TRBV10-3	TRBD2	TRBJ2-7
TGTGCCAGCAGTGAAGAGAGCGGGGTAGGAACAGATACGCAGTATTTT	CASSEESGVGTDTQYF	many	TRBV2	TRBD2	TRBJ2-3
TGCGCCAGCAGGTTCGGGACAGGGGTCTCCTACGAGCAGTACTTC	CASRFGTGVSYEQYF	-	TRBV5-1	TRBD1	TRBJ2-7
TGTGCCAGCAGCTTAGGTCCGGGACTAGCGTTTGATGAGCAGTTCTTC	CASSLGPGLAFDEQFF	few	TRBV7-3	TRBD2	TRBJ2-1
TGCGCCAGCAACCATGTATCTGCGGGCTCCTACGAGCAGTACTTC	CASNHVSAGSYEQYF	few	TRBV5-1	-	TRBJ2-7
TGTGCCAGCAGCCAGGGACTAGCGGACTACGAGCAGTACTTC	CASSQGLADYEQYF	-	TRBV3-1	TRBD2	TRBJ2-7
TGTGCCAGCAGCGGGGACAGTGGGCGACCTAGCTCTGATGGCGTCTACGAGCAGTACTTC	CASSGDSGRPSSDGVYEQYF	-	TRBV9	TRBD1	TRBJ2-7
TGCAGTGCTACGGACGGACCCTACGAGCAGTACTTC	CSATDGPYEQYF	few	TRBV20-1	-	TRBJ2-7
TGTGCCAGCAGTGAGACGCCGGGACTAGCGGGGGTTATTTTCGGGGAGCTGTTTTTT	CASSETPGLAGVIFGELFF	-	TRBV2	TRBD2	TRBJ2-2
TGTGCCAGCAGCTCGAGGGGGGGGACCGGGGAGCTGTTTTTT	CASSSRGGTGELFF	few	TRBV7-6	-	TRBJ2-2
TGTGCCAGCAGCTTAGGCTATGGGGCGAGCTACAATGAGCAGTTCTTC	CASSLGYGASYNEQFF	few	TRBV7-9	-	TRBJ2-1
TGTGCCAGCAGTCTAACGACAGGCTTCCGTGAAGGCTACACCTTC	CASSLTTGFREGYTF	few	TRBV12-3/TRBV12-4	-	TRBJ1-2
TGTGCCACCAGCAGAGAGCGGGGGTGGAACACCGGGGAGCTGTTTTTT	CATSRERGWNTGELFF	-	TRBV15	TRBD2	TRBJ2-2
TGTGCCAGCAGCCCGGACAGGGGCCGTTCTACCTACGAGCAGTACTTC	CASSPDRGRSTYEQYF	-	TRBV9	TRBD1	TRBJ2-7
TGTGCCAGCAGCTTATCAGTTTCCGATGAGCAGTTCTTC	CASSLSVSDEQFF	few	TRBV7-9	-	TRBJ2-1
TGCGCCAGCAGCCCCCTACGGGGGCCCTCCTACGAGCAGTACTTC	CASSPLRGPSYEQYF	-	TRBV4-1	-	TRBJ2-7
TGCGCCAGCAGCCACCCCCCGACAGGCCCAAACACTGAAGCTTTCTTT	CASSHPPTGPNTEAFF	few	TRBV4-1	-	TRBJ1-1
TGCAGCGTTGGGGATCAGCCCCAGCATTTT	CSVGDQPQHF	few	TRBV29-1	-	TRBJ1-5
TGCGCCAGCAGCCTCCAGGGAAGCTCCTACAATGAGCAGTTCTTC	CASSLQGSSYNEQFF	few	TRBV4-3	-	TRBJ2-1
TGTGCCAGCAGCCTATACGATGGGACTAGTTTAGGCACCGGGGAGCTGTTTTTT	CASSLYDGTSLGTGELFF	-	TRBV5-6	TRBD2	TRBJ2-2
TGTGCCAGCAGTTTACAGGGACTTTACACCGGGGAGCTGTTTTTT	CASSLQGLYTGELFF	-	TRBV12-3/TRBV12-4	-	TRBJ2-2
TGCGCCAGCAGCCAAGATTTTCGGGCCGCTCAGGAAGCTTTCTTT	CASSQDFRAAQEAFF	few	TRBV4-1	-	TRBJ1-1
TGTGCCAGCAGCCCGGGGACCGGACCATTCAATGAGCAGTTCTTC	CASSPGTGPFNEQFF	few	TRBV7-3	-	TRBJ2-1
TGTGCCAGCAGACCACCGGGGACGTCCTACGAGCAGTACTTC	CASRPPGTSYEQYF	-	TRBV12-3/TRBV12-4	-	TRBJ2-7
TGTGCCAGCAGCCAAGCCGGGACACTGAACACTGAAGCTTTCTTT	CASSQAGTLNTEAFF	-	TRBV3-1	-	TRBJ1-1
TGCGCCAGCAGCTCGGGACAGGGGGCTGAGTATGAGCAGTTCTTC	CASSSGQGAEYEQFF	-	TRBV5-1	TRBD1	TRBJ2-1
TGCGCCAGCAGCTTGTTACAGGAAAACACTGAAGCTTTCTTT	CASSLLQENTEAFF	few	TRBV5-1	-	TRBJ1-1